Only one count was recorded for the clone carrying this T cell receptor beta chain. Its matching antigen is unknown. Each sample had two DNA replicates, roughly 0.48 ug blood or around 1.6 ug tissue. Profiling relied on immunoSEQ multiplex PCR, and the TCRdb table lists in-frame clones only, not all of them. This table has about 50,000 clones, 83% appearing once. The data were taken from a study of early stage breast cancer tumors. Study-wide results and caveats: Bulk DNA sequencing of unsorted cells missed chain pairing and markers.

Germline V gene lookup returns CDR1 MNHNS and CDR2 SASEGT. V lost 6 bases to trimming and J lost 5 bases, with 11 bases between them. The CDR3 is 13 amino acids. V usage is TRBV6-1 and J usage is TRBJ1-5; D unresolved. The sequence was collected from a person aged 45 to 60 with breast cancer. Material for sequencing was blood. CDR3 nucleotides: TGTGCCAGCAGCAGTACGATTTATCAGCCCCAGCATTTT. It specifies CASSSTIYQPQHF.